This TCR beta chain was captured by sequencing in a study of T cell repertoires in cytomegalovirus infection. Study context: Shared public TCR beta signatures pointed to both CMV infection and a matching HLA type.

Via MiXCR, TCRdb re-called the reads, giving one row per CDR3 protein. The table includes roughly 300,000 distinct CDR3 sequences, 9.5% detected once. Germline V gene sequence: CDR1 SQVTM, CDR2 ANQGSEA. Trimming stripped 7 bases from V and 4 bases from J, with 13 bases between. This CDR3 is 12 amino acids long. The chain has TRBV29-1 and TRBJ1-2; D gene unclear. The receptor's source is a human donor in good health (CMV status not recorded). Some clones in this sample may be carry-over from other donors' samples. The sequenced sample was PBMCs. The CDR3 loop is CSAETRTYGYTF. CDR3 sequence (DNA): TGCAGCGCGGAGACTCGGACCTATGGCTACACCTTC. Full variable domain (missing parts from reference TRBV29-1 and TRBJ1-2): SAVISQKPSRDICQRGTSLTIQCQVDSQVTMMFWYRQQPGQSLTLIATANQGSEATYESGFVIDKFPISRPNLTFSTLTVSNMSPEDSSIYLCSAETRTYGYTFGSGTRLTVV.